The 27 T cell receptor beta chains below all came from one sample that was sequenced in a study of blood T cell repertoires in COVID-19. Clones were sequenced by immunoSEQ multiplex PCR, and TCRdb holds only the in-frame ones, with some missing. The sample carries some 78,000 clones, more than 80% recorded once. The sample was peripheral blood. The origin of the receptors is a man aged 50 to 59 with active or convalescent COVID-19.

This chain joins TRBV14 and TRBJ2-3; 8 bases map to TRBD2. The V segment lost 8 bases and the J segment 6 bases; nucleotides outside the gene matches: 13. This CDR3 comprises 15 residues. The germline gives CDR1 SGHDN, CDR2 FVKESK. The CDR3 sequence is CASSVRAGAGDTQYF. The CDR3, as DNA: TGTGCCAGCTCCGTTAGAGCGGGAGCAGGCGATACGCAGTATTTT.

The V and J genes are TRBV6-6 and TRBJ2-7; possible D gene TRBD1, 6 bases. This CDR3 has 15 amino acids. Germline CDR1 and CDR2: MNHNY and SVGAGI (reference sequence). Trimming cost V 1 base and J 0 bases, with 10 bases left between them. In DNA, the CDR3 is TGTGCCAGCAGTTACTACGACAGGAGCTCCTACGAGCAGTACTTC. Amino acids: CASSYYDRSSYEQYF.

J is TRBJ2-5 and V is TRBV5-6; D is unclear. The V gene's germline CDR1 is SGHDT and CDR2 YYEEEE. There are 13 residues in the CDR3. Trimming took 1 base from V and 2 from J, leaving 6 bases between them. CDR3 DNA: TGTGCCAGCAGCTTGTATTTTCAAGAGACCCAGTACTTC. Translated, it gives CASSLYFQETQYF.

CDR3 residues: CASSSSTGGANEKLFF. The CDR3 nucleotides read TGCGCCAGCAGCTCAAGTACAGGGGGCGCAAATGAAAAACTGTTTTTT. V is TRBV5-1 and J is TRBJ1-4; 9 positions agree with TRBD1. Germline loops: CDR1 SGHRS, CDR2 YFSETQ. This CDR3 region has 16 residues. V dropped 3 bases and J dropped 5; count of bases not matched to a gene: 8. Filled out from reference TRBV5-1 and TRBJ1-4, the complete variable domain reads KAGVTQTPRYLIKTRGQQVTLSCSPISGHRSVSWYQQTPGQGLQFLFEYFSETQRNKGNFPGRFSGRQFSNSRSEMNVSTLELGDSALYLCASSSSTGGANEKLFFGSGTQLSVL.

V usage is TRBV11-2 and J usage is TRBJ2-3, with D tentatively TRBD2 (5 bases). CDR1 SGHAT and CDR2 FQNNGV come from the germline V gene. The CDR3 consists of 16 residues. Trimming took off 1 base at V and 3 bases at J, with 14 bases between the two ends. The chain's CDR3 is CASSLGTAGVTDTQYF. The DNA of the CDR3 is TGTGCCAGCAGCTTAGGTACTGCGGGCGTTACAGATACGCAGTATTTT.

The chain recombines TRBV7-2 with TRBJ2-1; 8 bases are shared with TRBD1. After removal of 5 bases from V and 7 bases from J, the junction contained 10 bases not matched to a gene. The germline CDR1 and CDR2 sequences are SGHTA and FQGNSA. The CDR3 contains 15 residues. CDR3 coding DNA: TGTGCCAGCAGCCTTCAGGGACAGGTTTATAATGAGCAGTTCTTC. The encoded protein is CASSLQGQVYNEQFF.

The chain joins TRBV7-8 to TRBJ2-5; 12 bases agree with TRBD2. Looked up from germline, CDR1 is SGHVS and CDR2 is FQNEAQ. CDR3 size: 17 residues. Trimming removed 2 bases from V and 3 bases from J; junction bases left unmatched: 7. The CDR3 loop reads CASSLLQPSGGEETQYF. CDR3 in DNA: TGTGCCAGCAGCTTATTACAGCCTAGCGGGGGGGAAGAGACCCAGTACTTC.

The chain carries TRBV5-1 and TRBJ2-5, with a possible D match to TRBD1 (5 bases). Trimming took off 7 bases at V and 5 bases at J, with 15 bases between the two ends. Germline CDR1 and CDR2: SGHRS and YFSETQ. This CDR3 contains 13 residues. CDR3 protein: CASGGAPGETQYF. In DNA form, the CDR3 reads TGCGCCAGCGGCGGAGCCCCAGGGGAGACCCAGTACTTC.

The V and J genes are TRBV29-1 and TRBJ1-1, with TRBD1 matching over 10 bases. V trimming: 4 bases; J trimming: 6 bases; junction bases outside the gene matches: 5. Germline assignment: CDR1 SQVTM and CDR2 ANQGSEA. This CDR3 spans 13 amino acids. CDR3 bases: TGCAGCGTTGGGACAGGGGGTCTCGCTGAAGCTTTCTTT. This encodes CSVGTGGLAEAFF.

In its sample, this clone was seen a few times. This chain joins TRBV7-8 and TRBJ2-7; weak D call: TRBD1 (6 bases). CDR3 length: 15 residues. Germline lookup yields CDR1 SGHVS and CDR2 FQNEAQ. V was trimmed by 4 bases and J by 3 bases, leaving 16 bases between them. In DNA, the CDR3 is TGTGCCAGCAGCTGGAACCGGGACACTCACTACGAGCAGTACTTC. Protein sequence: CASSWNRDTHYEQYF.

At least ten counts were recorded for this clone. The V call is TRBV2, the J call TRBJ1-6, with 10 bases lining up with TRBD1. V shed 7 bases and J 8 bases; nucleotides not matched to a gene: 11. The CDR3 loop spans 16 amino acids. The germline CDR1 and CDR2 sequences are SNHLY and FYNNEI. The CDR3 region has the DNA TGTGCCAGCACCTCCTTCCGGGACAGGGGTGATTCACCCCTCCACTTT. Protein sequence: CASTSFRDRGDSPLHF.

The chain is built from TRBV10-3 and TRBJ1-2, with a possible D match to TRBD1 (5 bases). V dropped 0 bases and J dropped 4 bases, with 9 bases sitting between them. The CDR3 has 14 residues. CDR1 and CDR2 from the germline V gene are ENHRY and SYGVKD. This CDR3 reads CAISESRGTYGYTF. CDR3 DNA: TGTGCCATCAGTGAGTCGCGGGGGACCTATGGCTACACCTTC.

This chain connects TRBV2 to TRBJ2-2, with 7 positions matching TRBD2. V trimming: 4 bases; J trimming: 4 bases; junction bases outside the gene matches: 9. This CDR3 is built from 16 residues. Germline loops: CDR1 SNHLY, CDR2 FYNNEI. The CDR3 region has the DNA TGTGCCAGCAGTGTAGTGGGGAGGGCGGGCACCGGGGAGCTGTTTTTT. Its protein product is CASSVVGRAGTGELFF.

The CDR3 coding sequence is TGCAGCGTTGATGGGGGGGACAGGGACTATGGCTACACCTTC. Translated: CSVDGGDRDYGYTF. The rearrangement links TRBV29-1 to TRBJ1-2, with TRBD1 matching 9 bases. Germline V CDR1 and CDR2: SQVTM, ANQGSEA. The V and J ends lost 3 bases and 3 bases, in that order; junction bases with no gene match: 5. This CDR3 has 14 amino acids.

The chain recombines TRBV5-4 with TRBJ2-5; 9 bases are a match to TRBD2. The CDR3 sequence is 16 residues long. With 0 bases clipped from V and 3 bases from J, the junction kept 6 bases outside the gene matches. Looked up from germline, CDR1 is SGHNT and CDR2 is YYREEE (reference sequence). CDR3 residues: CASSLDSGTSKETQYF. The DNA of the CDR3 is TGTGCCAGCAGCTTGGACTCCGGGACTAGCAAAGAGACCCAGTACTTC.

The rearrangement joins TRBV19 to TRBJ2-3; 8 bases are shared with TRBD2. The germline V gene has CDR1 LNHDA and CDR2 SQIVND (reference sequence). Trimming cost V 2 bases and J 1 base; bases outside gene matches: 11. This CDR3 region has 18 residues. CDR3 protein: CASSIKGGRGDRTDTQYF. The CDR3 region has the DNA TGTGCCAGTAGTATAAAAGGAGGGCGGGGGGACCGCACAGATACGCAGTATTTT.

The chain joins TRBV14 to TRBJ2-3; tentative D call: TRBD2 (5 bases). Per germline, CDR1 SGHDN and CDR2 FVKESK. Between the trimmed V and J ends, which lost 1 base and 5 bases, there was a span of 7 bases. The CDR3 covers 13 residues. DNA for the CDR3: TGTGCCAGCAGCCAAGTTCGGGAAGATACGCAGTATTTT. It yields the protein CASSQVREDTQYF.

The CDR3 protein is CASSLDAGFSYEQYF. In DNA form, the CDR3 reads TGTGCCAGCAGCTTAGATGCGGGGTTCTCCTACGAGCAGTACTTC. The rearrangement links TRBV7-7 to TRBJ2-7; TRBD2 is a possible D gene (6 bases). Germline CDR1 is SSHAT and CDR2 is FNYEAQ (reference sequence). V lost 1 base and J lost 0, with 10 bases in between. The CDR3 length is 15 residues.

The chain employs TRBV9 and TRBJ1-6, with D unclear. Trimming cost V 0 bases and J 1 base, with 8 bases left between them. The germline CDR1 and CDR2 sequences are SGDLS and YYNGEE. The CDR3 has 16 amino acids. As DNA, the CDR3 is TGTGCCAGCAGCGTAGGCCCGGGATCCTATAATTCACCCCTCCACTTT. It encodes CASSVGPGSYNSPLHF.

This clone was counted a single time. The J gene is TRBJ1-4, the V gene TRBV7-2; 9 bases map to TRBD1. This CDR3 comprises 15 residues. The junction had 9 bases not matched to a gene; V was cut back by 5 bases and J by 8 bases. The germline gives CDR1 SGHTA, CDR2 FQGNSA. The CDR3 DNA reads TGTGCCAGCAGCCCGTCCGGGACAGGGTGGGAAAAACTGTTTTTT. It encodes CASSPSGTGWEKLFF.

This chain links TRBV6-5 with TRBJ2-3; D is possibly TRBD2 (5 bases). The germline CDR1 and CDR2 sequences are MNHEY and SVGAGI. Trimming removed 8 bases from V and 6 bases from J, with 18 bases in between. The CDR3 contains 14 residues. CDR3 in DNA: TGTGCCAGCTGGGATCGGGTCCCGGGGGATACGCAGTATTTT. Translated, it gives CASWDRVPGDTQYF.

The chain is built from TRBV3-1 (or the pseudogene TRBV3-2) and TRBJ2-1, with D perhaps matching TRBD1 (5 bases). The V and J ends lost 1 base and 10 bases respectively, with 14 bases between them. This CDR3 region has 14 residues. The germline CDR1 and CDR2 sequences are LGHDT and YNNKEL (reference sequence). Here the CDR3 reads CASSQASRVGEQFF. In DNA, the CDR3 is TGTGCCAGCAGCCAAGCGAGCAGGGTTGGCGAGCAGTTCTTC.

The V gene is TRBV19, the J gene TRBJ2-7; 8 bases are shared with TRBD2. Trimming removed 6 bases from V and 3 bases from J; junction bases left unmatched: 7. There are 14 residues in the CDR3. Germline CDR1 reads LNHDA; CDR2 reads SQIVND (reference sequence). The CDR3 loop reads CASSRSSGDYEQYF. For the CDR3, the DNA is TGTGCCAGTAGCCGGAGTAGCGGGGACTACGAGCAGTACTTC.

V and J are TRBV5-5 and TRBJ1-4; TRBD1 is a possible D gene (5 bases). V lost 3 bases, J lost 0 bases, and 9 bases lay in between. The CDR3 contains 15 residues. Per germline, CDR1 SGHKS and CDR2 YYEKEE (reference sequence). The CDR3 region has the DNA TGTGCCAGCAGCTCCCAGGGAACAACTAATGAAAAACTGTTTTTT. Translated, it gives CASSSQGTTNEKLFF.

This clone was seen a single time. The chain uses TRBV2 and TRBJ2-5; D may be TRBD2 (5 bases). The CDR3 is made up of 13 amino acids. CDR1 and CDR2 (germline): SNHLY, FYNNEI. V dropped 5 bases and J dropped 2 bases, with 9 bases sitting between them. CDR3 nucleotides: TGTGCCAGCAGTCGAGGGCTTCAAGAGACCCAGTACTTC. The encoded protein is CASSRGLQETQYF.

The rearrangement links TRBV10-2 to TRBJ1-1; D is unclear. V was pared by 5 bases and J by 4 bases, with 8 bases between. Germline CDR1 is WSHSY and CDR2 is SAAADI. This CDR3 has 12 amino acids. Written as DNA, the CDR3 is TGCGCCAGCAGTTTCGGGGTCACTGAAGCTTTCTTT. Residues: CASSFGVTEAFF.

This clone was seen more than once but under ten times. The V and J genes are TRBV2 and TRBJ2-2, with 8 bases aligning to TRBD2. The CDR3 extends over 15 amino acids. Per the germline V gene, CDR1 is SNHLY and CDR2 is FYNNEI. Trimming took 3 bases from V and 7 from J; bases not matched to a gene: 7. The CDR3 here is CASSEARLALGELFF. The DNA of the CDR3 is TGTGCCAGCAGTGAGGCTCGACTAGCGCTCGGGGAGCTGTTTTTT. Full variable domain (outside the CDR3, taken from reference TRBV2 and TRBJ2-2): EPEVTQTPSHQVTQMGQEVILRCVPISNHLYFYWYRQILGQKVEFLVSFYNNEISEKSEIFDDQFSVERPDGSNFTLKIRSTKLEDSAMYFCASSEARLALGELFFGEGSRLTVL.